This T cell receptor (beta chain) appears in the sequencing data of a study of blood T cells in healthy people across ages. Whole-study results and caveats: Roughly linear declines in TCR beta diversity per million T cells occurred with age.

Germline V gene lookup returns CDR1 MNHEY and CDR2 SVGEGT. V dropped 3 bases and J dropped 3 bases, with 17 bases sitting between them. This CDR3 has 16 residues. Alongside a J-beta primer mix, a sample-barcoded 5' primer served in a second PCR lasting about 7 to 11 cycles. TCRdb fed the 5' RACE reads into MiXCR, producing one record per CDR3 protein. The sample yields roughly 800,000 distinct CDR3 sequences, more than 45% seen once. In the case of this clonotype: As yet, its antigen is unknown.

The gene calls are TRBV6-2 or TRBV6-3 and TRBJ2-5; possibly TRBD1 or TRBD2 for D (5 bases each). The sequencing sample was made of blood. This clonotype originated in a man younger than 45 in good health. CDR3 DNA sequence: TGTGCCAGCAGTTATCGCCCCGGGACCGACGAAGAGACCCAGTACTTC. Translation gives CASSYRPGTDEETQYF.